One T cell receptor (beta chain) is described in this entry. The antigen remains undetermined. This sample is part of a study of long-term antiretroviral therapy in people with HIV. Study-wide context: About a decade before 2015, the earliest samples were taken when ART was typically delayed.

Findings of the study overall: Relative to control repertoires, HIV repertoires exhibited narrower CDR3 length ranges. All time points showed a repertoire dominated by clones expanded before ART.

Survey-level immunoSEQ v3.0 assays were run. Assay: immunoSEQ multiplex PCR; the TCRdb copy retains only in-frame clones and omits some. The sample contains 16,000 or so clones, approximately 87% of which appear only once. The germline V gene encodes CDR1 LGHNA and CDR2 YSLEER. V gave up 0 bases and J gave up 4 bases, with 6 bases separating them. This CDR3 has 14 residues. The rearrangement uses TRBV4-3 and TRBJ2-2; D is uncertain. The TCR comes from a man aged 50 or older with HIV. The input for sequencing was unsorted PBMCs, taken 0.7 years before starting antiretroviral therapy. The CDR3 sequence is CASSQDGTTGELFF. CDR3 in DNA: TGCGCCAGCAGCCAAGATGGAACCACCGGGGAGCTGTTTTTT.